The entry below gives a single T cell receptor beta chain sequence along with its context. No antigen is known for it. Using its own MiXCR run on the reads, TCRdb lists one record per CDR3 protein. The sample includes almost 500,000 distinct CDR3 sequences, 11% of them seen just once. These data belong to a study of T cell repertoires in cytomegalovirus infection. About the study: Public TCR beta signatures were indicative of both CMV infection and a matching HLA type. Study-level points and caveats: In two of eight donors, the top clonotype was HLA-C-restricted CMV-specific. Cumulative public TCR beta family frequency identified carriers of CMV plus the relevant HLA.

The source material was PBMCs. The clonotype comes from a human donor in good health (CMV status not recorded). Some clones in this sample may be carry-over from other donors' samples.

CDR3 DNA sequence: TGCAGTGCTAATACCGGGACCATGGCGGGGGGACTAGCGGGAGGAGGCAATGAGCAGTTCTTC. It yields the protein CSANTGTMAGGLAGGGNEQFF. J is TRBJ2-1 and V is TRBV20-1, with 15 bases aligning to TRBD2. This CDR3 spans 21 amino acids. V shed 4 bases and J 6 bases; nucleotides not matched to a gene: 22. Germline CDR1 is DFQATT and CDR2 is SNEGSKA (reference sequence).